The 27 T cell receptor beta chains below were found in one sample sequenced in a study of CD8 T cells in ankylosing spondylitis. TCRdb reanalysed the 5' RACE reads using MiXCR and keeps one entry per CDR3 protein. This sample has around 230,000 distinct CDR3 sequences, with 8.6% found just once. The sequencing input was blood, either unsorted or a sorted T cell fraction (not recorded which). These TCRs come from a male donor with ankylosing spondylitis or in good health (not recorded which).

In its sample, this clonotype was seen a few times. V gene TRBV18 combines with J gene TRBJ1-5, with 9 bases identical to TRBD1. Germline assignment: CDR1 KGHSH and CDR2 LQKENI. The CDR3 contains 15 residues. Trimming cost V 5 bases and J 6 bases; bases outside gene matches: 8. The CDR3 sequence: CASSAGQGGGQPQHF. For the CDR3, the DNA is TGTGCCAGCTCAGCGGGACAGGGAGGAGGTCAGCCCCAGCATTTT.

The table lists this clonotype with many counts. The rearrangement joins TRBV7-9 to TRBJ1-2; D is uncertain. The V end lost 7 bases, the J end lost 4 bases, and 16 bases lay between the germline ends. CDR3 size: 14 residues. CDR1 SEHNR and CDR2 FQNEAQ come from the germline V gene (reference sequence). CDR3 nucleotide sequence: TGTGCCAGCACCATGGCGGGAAGTGGCTATGGCTACACCTTC. Its translation is CASTMAGSGYGYTF.

This clonotype was seen repeatedly, ten times or more. The rearrangement joins TRBV20-1 to TRBJ1-6; 8 positions agree with TRBD1. The CDR3 sequence is 14 residues long. CDR1 and CDR2 from the germline V gene are DFQATT and SNEGSKA (reference sequence). J gave up 9 bases and V 0 bases, and 4 bases lay outside the gene matches. CDR3 sequence: CSARDYRGSSPLHF. Written as DNA, the CDR3 is TGCAGTGCTAGAGATTACAGGGGGTCTTCACCCCTCCACTTT.

This clonotype was observed at least ten times. This chain uses TRBV11-2 with TRBJ2-1, with 7 bases fitting TRBD2. Per germline, CDR1 SGHAT and CDR2 FQNNGV. With 5 bases clipped from V and 2 bases from J, the junction kept 9 bases outside the gene matches. The CDR3 is 16 amino acids. The DNA for the CDR3 is TGTGCCAGCAGCCCAATTTGGAGCGGGGCCTACAATGAGCAGTTCTTC. Translated: CASSPIWSGAYNEQFF.

This clonotype was seen ten or more times. The chain uses TRBV5-1 and TRBJ2-7; the D is unclear. With 0 bases removed from V and 3 bases from J, the gap between germline ends came to 7 bases. This CDR3 region has 13 residues. Germline V gene data show CDR1 as SGHRS and CDR2 as YFSETQ. CDR3 sequence (DNA): TGCGCCAGCAGCTTGGACAGCTACTACGAGCAGTACTTC. Its translation: CASSLDSYYEQYF. Full variable domain (remainder filled in from reference TRBV5-1 and TRBJ2-7): KAGVTQTPRYLIKTRGQQVTLSCSPISGHRSVSWYQQTPGQGLQFLFEYFSETQRNKGNFPGRFSGRQFSNSRSEMNVSTLELGDSALYLCASSLDSYYEQYFGPGTRLTVT.

This clonotype was seen repeatedly, ten times or more. V is TRBV20-1 and J is TRBJ1-5; 8 bases agree with TRBD1. Germline V gives CDR1 DFQATT, CDR2 SNEGSKA (reference sequence). The CDR3 spans 12 residues. J was trimmed by 6 bases and V by 6 bases; bases with no gene match: 4. This CDR3 reads CSAGQGSQPQHF. The CDR3 coding sequence is TGCAGTGCCGGACAGGGAAGTCAGCCCCAGCATTTT.

This clonotype was counted between two and nine times. The gene calls are TRBV10-3 and TRBJ2-7, with 7 nucleotides matching TRBD2. The CDR3 has 15 amino acids. Germline trimming cut 7 bases from V and 6 bases from J; bases unmatched to any gene: 15. Germline V gives CDR1 ENHRY, CDR2 SYGVKD. The CDR3 loop is CAINNPSGGDGEQYF. The DNA of the CDR3 is TGTGCCATCAATAACCCCAGTGGGGGGGACGGCGAGCAGTACTTC.

This clonotype was observed at least ten times. The chain employs TRBV5-1 and TRBJ1-1, with TRBD1 matching over 7 bases. CDR1 is SGHRS and CDR2 is YFSETQ in the germline V gene. The CDR3 is made up of 13 amino acids. The trim removed 3 bases at V and 3 bases at J, leaving 2 bases unmatched. CDR3 bases: TGCGCCAGCAGCTGGGGGACAGACACTGAAGCTTTCTTT. Encoded protein: CASSWGTDTEAFF. Looking up the rest from reference TRBV5-1 and TRBJ1-1 gives the full variable domain: KAGVTQTPRYLIKTRGQQVTLSCSPISGHRSVSWYQQTPGQGLQFLFEYFSETQRNKGNFPGRFSGRQFSNSRSEMNVSTLELGDSALYLCASSWGTDTEAFFGQGTRLTVV.

This clonotype was picked up a small number of times. The chain combines TRBV12-3 or TRBV12-4 with TRBJ2-7, with D perhaps matching TRBD1 (5 bases). The germline V and J ends were trimmed by 1 base and 6 bases, with 10 bases remaining between them. The CDR3 contains 13 residues. CDR3 sequence: CASSLDPGFEQYF. For the CDR3, the DNA is TGTGCCAGCAGTTTAGACCCAGGGTTCGAGCAGTACTTC.

This clonotype showed up many times. This rearrangement joins TRBV12-3 or TRBV12-4 to TRBJ1-1; TRBD1 might be the D (5 bases). Trimming stripped 5 bases from V and 2 bases from J, with 12 bases between. This CDR3 region has 14 residues. The CDR3 region is CASSATGKNTEAFF. In nucleotides, the CDR3 is TGTGCCAGCAGTGCTACAGGTAAAAACACTGAAGCTTTCTTT.

The chain recombines TRBV20-1 with TRBJ2-5; TRBD2 aligns across 7 bases. Looked up from germline, CDR1 is DFQATT and CDR2 is SNEGSKA (reference sequence). V lost 7 bases to trimming and J lost 4 bases; unmatched junction nucleotides: 9. This CDR3 region has 13 residues. The CDR3 region has the DNA TGCAGTGTCAGTGGGAGGGGACCAGAGACCCAGTACTTC. Translating it yields CSVSGRGPETQYF.

A single count supports this clonotype. This rearrangement joins TRBV5-1 to TRBJ2-6; tentatively, D is TRBD2 (5 bases). V was clipped by 2 bases and J by 4 bases, with 19 bases between them. The CDR3 length is 18 residues. The germline CDR1 and CDR2 sequences are SGHRS and YFSETQ. DNA of the CDR3: TGCGCCAGCAGCTTTCGCAGGTTTAACCCGGGGGGGGCCAACGTCCTGACTTTC. This sequence encodes CASSFRRFNPGGANVLTF.

This clonotype was seen repeatedly, ten times or more. The chain links TRBV4-1 to TRBJ2-5, with a possible D match to TRBD2 (6 bases). The CDR3 sequence is 16 residues long. V gave up 2 bases and J gave up 4 bases, with 17 bases separating them. Germline CDR1 reads MGHRA; CDR2 reads YSYEKL. CDR3 region: CASSQPGLRELETQYF. CDR3 DNA: TGCGCCAGCAGCCAACCCGGCCTGCGGGAATTAGAGACCCAGTACTTC.

This rearrangement joins TRBV20-1 to TRBJ1-1; possibly TRBD1 for D (5 bases). The germline gives CDR1 DFQATT, CDR2 SNEGSKA (reference sequence). This CDR3 comprises 13 residues. V was pared by 3 bases and J by 0 bases, with 8 bases between. The CDR3 DNA is TGCAGTGCTAGTAAGGACATGAACACTGAAGCTTTCTTT. It encodes CSASKDMNTEAFF.

This clonotype was detected ten times or more. The chain carries TRBV20-1 and TRBJ1-2; D is ambiguous. V shed 0 bases and J shed 6 bases, with 11 bases lying between them. Germline assignment: CDR1 DFQATT and CDR2 SNEGSKA (reference sequence). The CDR3 sequence is 13 residues long. The CDR3 DNA follows: TGCAGTGCTAGAGATACCTCGGTCCATGGCTACACCTTC. It codes for CSARDTSVHGYTF.

CDR3 nucleotides: TGCGCCAGCGGGACAGCTGGGGCCAACGTCCTGACTTTC. The encoded protein is CASGTAGANVLTF. V is TRBV5-1 and J is TRBJ2-6, with TRBD1 identical over 7 bases. V was clipped by 7 bases and J by 2 bases; unmatched bases: 0. This CDR3 comprises 13 residues. The germline CDR1 and CDR2 sequences are SGHRS and YFSETQ. Complete variable domain (other parts from reference TRBV5-1 and TRBJ2-6): KAGVTQTPRYLIKTRGQQVTLSCSPISGHRSVSWYQQTPGQGLQFLFEYFSETQRNKGNFPGRFSGRQFSNSRSEMNVSTLELGDSALYLCASGTAGANVLTFGAGSRLTVL.

This clonotype was counted between two and nine times. The DNA for the CDR3 is TGTGCCAGCAGTTTCGTAGGCGCCGGGGAGCTGTTTTTT. Its protein product is CASSFVGAGELFF. This rearrangement joins TRBV6-2 or TRBV6-3 to TRBJ2-2; unclear D gene. The V end was cut by 4 bases, the J end by 6 bases, with 9 bases between. The CDR3 has 13 amino acids. Germline loops: CDR1 MNHEY, CDR2 SVGEGT.

The rearrangement links TRBV9 to TRBJ2-2, with D possibly matching TRBD2 (5 bases). The CDR3 runs 16 residues. Germline V gives CDR1 SGDLS, CDR2 YYNGEE. V gave up 0 bases and J gave up 6 bases, with 15 bases separating them. CDR3 region: CASSVDALARAGELFF. CDR3 coding DNA: TGTGCCAGCAGCGTAGATGCCCTCGCGAGGGCCGGGGAGCTGTTTTTT.

As concerns this clonotype: A clone one base away is much larger, so this may be a read error. This chain uses TRBV29-1 with TRBJ2-7; D unclear. The germline gives CDR1 SQVTM, CDR2 ANQGSEA. The CDR3 covers 12 residues. CDR3 region: CGVEVGSYEQYF. CDR3 DNA sequence: TGCGGCGTTGAAGTAGGCAGCTACGAGCAGTACTTC.

This clonotype was counted at least ten times. The chain has TRBV6-1 and TRBJ2-1, with D possibly matching TRBD1 (5 bases). The CDR3 loop spans 12 amino acids. Germline CDR1 and CDR2: MNHNS and SASEGT. Trimming left V 2 bases short and J 9 bases short, with 8 bases between. CDR3 nucleotides: TGTGCCAGCAGTGAACAAGGGGTTGAGCAGTTCTTC. Residues: CASSEQGVEQFF.

This clonotype was recorded at least ten times. The rearrangement links TRBV6-2 or TRBV6-3 to TRBJ2-7; 8 bases are a match to TRBD1. V was clipped by 2 bases and J by 5 bases; unmatched bases: 8. The CDR3 runs to 15 residues. Looked up from germline, CDR1 is MNHEY and CDR2 is SVGEGT. The chain's CDR3 is CASSYGWTGSHEQYF. CDR3 nucleotide sequence: TGTGCCAGCAGTTACGGGTGGACAGGGAGCCACGAGCAGTACTTC.

This clonotype has only a few counts. The chain couples TRBV7-9 to TRBJ2-3, with TRBD1 identical over 10 bases. The V gene end was trimmed by 5 bases and the J gene end by 4 bases; junction bases not matched to a gene: 6. The CDR3 loop spans 15 amino acids. CDR1 and CDR2 (germline): SEHNR, FQNEAQ (reference sequence). The DNA for the CDR3 is TGTGCCAGCAGCCCGGGACAGGGGCTCGCAGATACGCAGTATTTT. Translated, it gives CASSPGQGLADTQYF.

This clonotype has ten or more counts. This chain uses TRBV7-8 with TRBJ2-3; D remains ambiguous. CDR1 is SGHVS and CDR2 is FQNEAQ in the germline V gene. Trimming left V 0 bases short and J 6 bases short, with 10 bases between. This CDR3 contains 14 residues. CDR3: CASSLADVADTQYF. CDR3 sequence (DNA): TGTGCCAGCAGCTTAGCAGATGTGGCGGATACGCAGTATTTT.

This chain joins TRBV30 and TRBJ2-7, with D maybe TRBD1 (6 bases). The V and J ends lost 3 bases and 0 bases respectively, with 15 bases between them. In germline, CDR1 is GTSNPN, CDR2 SVGIG (reference sequence). The CDR3 extends over 15 amino acids. The CDR3 DNA follows: TGTGCCTGGAGCCCTGGGACATCGAGCTCCTACGAGCAGTACTTC. Protein sequence: CAWSPGTSSSYEQYF.

This clonotype was counted many times. The rearrangement links TRBV20-1 to TRBJ2-1; 7 bases are a match to TRBD2. The CDR3 runs to 13 residues. The V gene's germline CDR1 is DFQATT and CDR2 SNEGSKA (reference sequence). V lost 7 bases and J lost 6; bases outside the gene matches: 9. The CDR3 loop reads CSGHGGRANEQFF. The DNA of the CDR3 is TGCAGTGGACACGGCGGGAGAGCCAATGAGCAGTTCTTC.

The chain recombines TRBV11-1 with TRBJ2-3, with 8 bases matching TRBD2. The germline V gene encodes CDR1 SGHAT and CDR2 FQDESV (reference sequence). V was pared by 5 bases and J by 13 bases, with 26 bases of the junction left unmatched. The CDR3 covers 18 residues. Written as DNA, the CDR3 is TGTGCCAGCAGCCCAAACTCGACTAGCGCCCTTCGGGCAGGGACGAAGTATTTT. Its protein product is CASSPNSTSALRAGTKYF.

The chain joins TRBV7-2 to TRBJ2-1; D unclear. The CDR3 consists of 15 residues. Trimming took off 3 bases at V and 7 bases at J, with 16 bases between the two ends. The germline V gene has CDR1 SGHTA and CDR2 FQGNSA. As DNA, the CDR3 is TGTGCCAGCAGCTTCGCCCCGGTGGATGTGAATGAGCAGTTCTTC. It specifies CASSFAPVDVNEQFF.